These 25 T cell receptor beta chains originate from one sample sequenced in a study of cytomegalovirus exposure and HLA in healthy donors. PCR employed 60 Vbeta and 13 Jbeta primers. The assay was immunoSEQ multiplex PCR, and TCRdb's table has in-frame clones only and misses some. The table shows about 84,000 clones, with more than 50% occurring only once. Sequences were obtained from PBMCs. Receptors originate from a woman between 40 and 50 years old in good health and CMV-seropositive.

The chain joins TRBV30 to TRBJ1-4; possibly TRBD1 for D (5 bases). Trimming shortened V by 1 base and J by 12 bases, and 12 bases separated the two germline ends. The CDR3 runs 12 residues. Germline CDR1 GTSNPN, CDR2 SVGIG (reference sequence). CDR3: CAWSGGGVELFF. CDR3 DNA sequence: TGTGCCTGGAGTGGGGGGGGAGTAGAACTGTTTTTT.

The chain has TRBV7-2 and TRBJ2-1; D unresolved. Germline V gene data show CDR1 as SGHTA and CDR2 as FQGNSA. The CDR3 totals 11 residues. V lost 8 bases, J lost 8 bases, and 10 bases lay in between. The CDR3 nucleotides are TGTGCCAGCCGAAGACTGGATGAGCAGTTCTTC. Protein sequence: CASRRLDEQFF.

The chain is built from TRBV19 and TRBJ1-1, with D uncertain. V lost 6 bases to trimming and J lost 6 bases, with 14 bases between them. Germline CDR1 and CDR2: LNHDA and SQIVND (reference sequence). The CDR3 runs to 13 residues. In DNA form, the CDR3 reads TGTGCCAGTAGAGAGGTCCTAAGGTCTGAAGCTTTCTTT. Amino acid sequence: CASREVLRSEAFF.

This chain joins TRBV2 and TRBJ1-5; 9 nucleotides match TRBD1. CDR1 SNHLY and CDR2 FYNNEI come from the germline V gene. This CDR3 region has 13 residues. The CDR3 DNA reads TGTGCTACCACAGGGGGCGTATATCAGCCCCAGCATTTT. Protein sequence: CATTGGVYQPQHF.

The genes are TRBV7-2 and TRBJ1-1, with TRBD1 identical over 7 bases. CDR3 length equals 15 residues. Per germline, CDR1 SGHTA and CDR2 FQGNSA. The V and J ends lost 0 bases and 0 bases, in that order; junction bases with no gene match: 1. CDR3 loop: CASSLAGQLNTEAFF. CDR3 nucleotide sequence: TGTGCCAGCAGCTTAGCGGGACAGCTGAACACTGAAGCTTTCTTT.

V is TRBV28 and J is TRBJ2-6; D is perhaps TRBD2 (6 bases). Germline lookup yields CDR1 MDHEN and CDR2 SYDVKM. The CDR3 has 15 residues. The V end lost 5 bases, the J end lost 0 bases, and 8 bases lay between the germline ends. The CDR3 nucleotides read TGTGCCAGCAGTCAGGGAGGCTCTGGGGCCAACGTCCTGACTTTC. Protein product: CASSQGGSGANVLTF.

This chain links TRBV25-1 with TRBJ2-3; D is possibly TRBD2 (5 bases). The V end lost 5 bases, the J end lost 3 bases, and 15 bases lay between the germline ends. The CDR3 has 15 residues. Germline V gives CDR1 MGHDK, CDR2 SYGVNS. The CDR3 here is CASSRHTLETDTQYF. The CDR3 bases are TGTGCCAGCAGTCGCCACACACTAGAAACAGATACGCAGTATTTT.

This chain connects TRBV6-5 to TRBJ1-3; D remains unclear. Germline V gene data show CDR1 as MNHEY and CDR2 as SVGAGI. Trimming left V 6 bases short and J 0 bases short, with 9 bases between. The CDR3 has 14 amino acids. The CDR3 region is CASSTHLSGNTIYF. The CDR3 nucleotides read TGTGCCAGCAGCACACACCTCTCTGGAAACACCATATATTTT.

This chain connects TRBV28 to TRBJ1-2, with 9 bases identical to TRBD1. Germline V gene lookup returns CDR1 MDHEN and CDR2 SYDVKM. Trimming removed 4 bases from V and 3 bases from J; junction bases left unmatched: 6. The CDR3 spans 15 residues. CDR3 amino acids: CASSYTGGFDYGYTF. DNA for the CDR3: TGTGCCAGCAGTTATACAGGGGGCTTCGACTATGGCTACACCTTC.

The chain uses TRBV5-6 and TRBJ1-2; D is unresolved. V lost 2 bases, J lost 5 bases, and 10 bases lay in between. The CDR3 is 13 amino acids. Germline CDR1 is SGHDT and CDR2 is YYEEEE. CDR3 loop: CASSFKWRYGYTF. The CDR3, as DNA: TGTGCCAGCAGCTTCAAATGGAGGTATGGCTACACCTTC. Supplemented by reference TRBV5-6 and TRBJ1-2, the full variable domain reads DAGVTQSPTHLIKTRGQQVTLRCSPKSGHDTVSWYQQALGQGPQFIFQYYEEEERQRGNFPDRFSGHQFPNYSSELNVNALLLGDSALYLCASSFKWRYGYTFGSGTRLTVV.

A few counts support this clone. The chain recombines TRBV5-4 with TRBJ1-1, with TRBD1 identical over 10 bases. Germline V gene lookup returns CDR1 SGHNT and CDR2 YYREEE (reference sequence). The trim removed 2 bases at V and 1 base at J, leaving 5 bases unmatched. The CDR3 has 16 amino acids. CDR3 protein: CASSLGRQGANTEAFF. CDR3 nucleotides: TGTGCCAGCAGCTTAGGTAGACAGGGGGCGAACACTGAAGCTTTCTTT.

The genes are TRBV2 and TRBJ2-7; TRBD2 agrees at 7 bases. V was clipped by 6 bases and J by 3 bases; unmatched bases: 8. From germline, CDR1 is SNHLY and CDR2 FYNNEI. CDR3 length: 14 residues. The CDR3 sequence: CASSGTGLRYEQYF. CDR3 DNA sequence: TGTGCCAGCAGCGGCACGGGACTACGCTACGAGCAGTACTTC.

This rearrangement joins TRBV12-5 to TRBJ2-2, with D perhaps TRBD1 (6 bases). The CDR3 extends over 14 amino acids. Trimming removed 6 bases at V and 2 bases at J, with 10 bases between. Germline V CDR1 and CDR2: LGHNT, FRNRAP. Here the CDR3 reads CASGRTANTGELFF. The CDR3 coding sequence is TGTGCTAGTGGCCGGACAGCTAACACCGGGGAGCTGTTTTTT.

J is TRBJ1-5 and V is TRBV19, with TRBD1 matching over 8 bases. Germline V CDR1 and CDR2: LNHDA, SQIVND (reference sequence). The CDR3 is 16 amino acids. The V gene end was trimmed by 5 bases and the J gene end by 0 bases; junction bases not matched to a gene: 6. The CDR3 DNA sequence: TGTGCCAGTAGTTCTTCAGGGGGCACTAGCAATCAGCCCCAGCATTTT. As protein: CASSSSGGTSNQPQHF.

The chain joins TRBV11-2 to TRBJ1-1; no clear D gene. CDR3 length equals 14 residues. Germline V gene data show CDR1 as SGHAT and CDR2 as FQNNGV. V lost 4 bases to trimming and J lost 3 bases, with 12 bases between them. The CDR3 DNA sequence: TGTGCCAGCAGCTATCGGTATTCGGACACTGAAGCTTTCTTT. It encodes CASSYRYSDTEAFF.

The chain has TRBV28 and TRBJ2-7, with D possibly matching TRBD2 (5 bases). Germline V gene sequence: CDR1 MDHEN, CDR2 SYDVKM. Between the trimmed V and J ends, which lost 2 bases and 6 bases, there was a span of 17 bases. The length of the CDR3 is 15 residues. CDR3 amino acids: CASSLRASRSSEQYF. The DNA of the CDR3 is TGTGCCAGCAGTTTACGGGCTAGCCGGTCCAGCGAGCAGTACTTC.

CDR3 loop: CASSSTQGPGELFF. The CDR3, as DNA: TGTGCCAGCAGCTCCACACAGGGGCCCGGGGAGCTGTTTTTT. The V and J genes are TRBV7-9 and TRBJ2-2; 7 bases line up with TRBD1. Germline V CDR1 and CDR2: SEHNR, FQNEAQ (reference sequence). The CDR3 runs 14 residues. The ends lost 4 bases at V and 6 bases at J; junction bases unmatched: 5.

The gene calls are TRBV28 and TRBJ2-6; 8 bases fit TRBD2. This CDR3 has 15 amino acids. CDR1 is MDHEN and CDR2 is SYDVKM in the germline V gene. V lost 5 bases to trimming and J lost 2 bases; unmatched junction nucleotides: 2. The CDR3 DNA is TGTGCCAGCAGTCCGGGACTAGCTGGGGCCAACGTCCTGACTTTC. Amino acid sequence: CASSPGLAGANVLTF.

The J gene is TRBJ1-1, the V gene TRBV28; 8 bases are shared with TRBD1. This CDR3 is 14 amino acids long. From germline, CDR1 is MDHEN and CDR2 SYDVKM. The V gene end was trimmed by 6 bases and the J gene end by 3 bases; junction bases not matched to a gene: 6. CDR3 DNA: TGTGCCAGCAGACCAGGGGGCTTGGACACTGAAGCTTTCTTT. It codes for CASRPGGLDTEAFF.

The gene calls are TRBV7-2 and TRBJ1-5; maybe TRBD1 (5 bases). The CDR3 runs to 15 residues. V lost 6 bases and J 2 bases, leaving 14 bases between the germline ends. The germline gives CDR1 SGHTA, CDR2 FQGNSA. CDR3 sequence (DNA): TGTGCCAGCAGTCGAGGTGCAGGGCGCAATCAGCCCCAGCATTTT. Its translation: CASSRGAGRNQPQHF.

The rearrangement uses TRBV15 and TRBJ1-1; 11 nucleotides line up with TRBD1. The CDR3 consists of 19 residues. CDR1 LNHNV and CDR2 YYDKDF come from the germline V gene (reference sequence). V shed 5 bases and J 3 bases; nucleotides not matched to a gene: 17. The CDR3 DNA reads as TGTGCCACCAGCCGGATCTCCTCTCGGACAGGGGGCTACTACACTGAAGCTTTCTTT. This encodes CATSRISSRTGGYYTEAFF. The complete variable domain, with remaining parts taken from reference TRBV15 and TRBJ1-1, reads DAMVIQNPRYQVTQFGKPVTLSCSQTLNHNVMYWYQQKSSQAPKLLFHYYDKDFNNEADTPDNFQSRRPNTSFCFLDIRSPGLGDTAMYLCATSRISSRTGGYYTEAFFGQGTRLTVV.

This rearrangement joins TRBV5-1 to TRBJ1-1, with 8 nucleotides matching TRBD1. Trimming took 3 bases from V and 3 from J; bases not matched to a gene: 10. The CDR3 runs to 16 residues. Germline V gives CDR1 SGHRS, CDR2 YFSETQ. The CDR3 nucleotides are TGCGCCAGCAGCTCGGGGACAGGTGCTCCTGACACTGAAGCTTTCTTT. Translation gives CASSSGTGAPDTEAFF. The full variable domain, its missing parts supplied by reference TRBV5-1 and TRBJ1-1, is KAGVTQTPRYLIKTRGQQVTLSCSPISGHRSVSWYQQTPGQGLQFLFEYFSETQRNKGNFPGRFSGRQFSNSRSEMNVSTLELGDSALYLCASSSGTGAPDTEAFFGQGTRLTVV.

V usage is TRBV7-2 and J usage is TRBJ1-4, with TRBD1 matching 7 bases. The CDR3 has 14 residues. Per germline, CDR1 SGHTA and CDR2 FQGNSA. The junction had 7 bases not matched to a gene; V was cut back by 5 bases and J by 7 bases. In nucleotides, the CDR3 is TGTGCCAGCAGCGGGGGACAGAGCAGTGAAAAACTGTTTTTT. Translation: CASSGGQSSEKLFF. Using reference TRBV7-2 and TRBJ1-4 for the parts outside the CDR3, the full variable domain is GAGVSQSPSNKVTEKGKDVELRCDPISGHTALYWYRQSLGQGLEFLIYFQGNSAPDKSGLPSDRFSAERTGGSVSTLTIQRTQQEDSAVYLCASSGGQSSEKLFFGSGTQLSVL.

This rearrangement joins TRBV9 to TRBJ1-4; 9 bases map to TRBD1. Trimming removed 2 bases from V and 4 bases from J; junction bases left unmatched: 3. The length of the CDR3 is 15 residues. Germline CDR1 and CDR2: SGDLS and YYNGEE. CDR3 nucleotide sequence: TGTGCCAGCAGCGTCGGGACAGGGAATAATGAAAAACTGTTTTTT. It codes for CASSVGTGNNEKLFF.

In its sample, this clone was seen a few times. The CDR3 spells CASSYSTGQLYEQYF. CDR3 nucleotides: TGTGCCAGCAGTTACTCGACAGGCCAACTTTACGAGCAGTACTTC. The chain recombines TRBV6-5 with TRBJ2-7; perhaps TRBD1 as D (6 bases). Germline lookup yields CDR1 MNHEY and CDR2 SVGAGI. Trimming removed 0 bases from V and 4 bases from J, with 13 bases in between. The CDR3 runs 15 residues.